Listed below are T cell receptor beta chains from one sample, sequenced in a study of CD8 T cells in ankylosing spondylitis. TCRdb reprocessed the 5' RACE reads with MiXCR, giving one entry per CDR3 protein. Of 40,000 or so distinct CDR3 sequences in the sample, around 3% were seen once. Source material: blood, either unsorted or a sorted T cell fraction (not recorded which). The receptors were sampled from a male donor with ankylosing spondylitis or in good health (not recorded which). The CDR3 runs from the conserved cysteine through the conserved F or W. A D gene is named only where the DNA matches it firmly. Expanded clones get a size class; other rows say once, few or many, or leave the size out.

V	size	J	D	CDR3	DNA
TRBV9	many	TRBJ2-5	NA	CASSVAGGLETQYF	TGTGCCAGCAGCGTAGCGGGGGGCTTGGAGACCCAGTACTTC
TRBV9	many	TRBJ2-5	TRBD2	CASSEGTMETQYF	TGTGCCAGCAGCGAAGGGACTATGGAGACCCAGTACTTC
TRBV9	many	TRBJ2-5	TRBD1	CASSVAQGADETQYF	TGTGCCAGCAGCGTAGCTCAGGGGGCGGACGAGACCCAGTACTTC
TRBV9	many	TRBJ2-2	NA	CASSVASFSSTGELFF	TGTGCCAGCAGCGTAGCCAGCTTCTCCTCCACCGGGGAGCTGTTTTTT
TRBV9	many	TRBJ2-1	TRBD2	CASSRGVAGGNEQFF	TGTGCCAGCAGCCGCGGGGTAGCGGGAGGGAATGAGCAGTTCTTC
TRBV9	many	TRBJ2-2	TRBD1	CATTPGQGATGELFF	TGTGCCACCACCCCGGGACAGGGGGCCACCGGGGAGCTGTTTTTT
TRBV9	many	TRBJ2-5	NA	CASSPRWALETQYF	TGTGCCAGCAGTCCCCGGTGGGCCCTTGAGACCCAGTACTTC
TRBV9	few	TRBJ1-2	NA	CASSVWSVSDYGYTF	TGTGCCAGCAGCGTTTGGAGTGTGTCTGACTATGGCTACACCTTC
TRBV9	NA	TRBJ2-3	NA	CASSPRRATDTQYF	TGTGCCAGCAGCCCTCGGAGGGCCACAGATACGCAGTATTTT
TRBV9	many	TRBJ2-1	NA	CASSRGDLQQQFF	TGTGCCAGCAGCAGGGGCGACTTACAACAGCAGTTCTTC
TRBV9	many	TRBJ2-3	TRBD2	CASSVGQRETDTQYF	TGTGCCAGCAGCGTAGGTCAGCGGGAGACAGATACGCAGTATTTT
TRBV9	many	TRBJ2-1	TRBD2	CASSVAGGGSSYNEQFF	TGTGCCAGCAGCGTAGCCGGCGGGGGAAGCTCCTACAATGAGCAGTTCTTC
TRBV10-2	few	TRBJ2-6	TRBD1	CASSGQGSGANVLTF	TGCGCCAGCAGTGGACAGGGGAGCGGGGCCAACGTCCTGACTTTC
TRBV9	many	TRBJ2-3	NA	CASSVVGSADTQYF	TGTGCCAGCAGCGTAGTAGGGTCCGCAGATACGCAGTATTTT
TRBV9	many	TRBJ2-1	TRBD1	CASSAMTGKQFF	TGTGCCAGCAGCGCGATGACAGGGAAGCAGTTCTTC
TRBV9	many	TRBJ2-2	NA	CASSGPNTGELFF	TGTGCCAGCAGCGGACCGAACACCGGGGAGCTGTTTTTT
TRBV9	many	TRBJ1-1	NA	CASSVPPRGANTEAFF	TGTGCCAGCAGCGTACCCCCGAGAGGGGCTAACACTGAAGCTTTCTTT
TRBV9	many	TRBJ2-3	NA	CASSVAASWRTDTQYF	TGTGCCAGCAGCGTAGCGGCTAGCTGGAGGACAGATACGCAGTATTTT
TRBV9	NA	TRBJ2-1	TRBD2	CASSVGLAGVYNEQFF	TGTGCCAGCAGCGTAGGTCTCGCGGGGGTCTACAATGAGCAGTTCTTC
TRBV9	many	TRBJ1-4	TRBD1	CASSAGDRGRNEKLFF	TGTGCCAGCAGCGCGGGGGACAGGGGACGTAATGAAAAACTGTTTTTT
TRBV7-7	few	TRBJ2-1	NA	CASNPDSSYNEQFF	TGTGCTAGCAACCCAGACAGCTCCTACAATGAGCAGTTCTTC
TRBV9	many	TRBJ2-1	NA	CASSVAPSTRNEQFF	TGTGCCAGCAGCGTAGCTCCTTCGACGCGCAATGAGCAGTTCTTC
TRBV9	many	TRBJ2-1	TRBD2	CASSGGLAGGTYNEQFF	TGTGCCAGCAGCGGAGGACTAGCGGGAGGGACCTACAATGAGCAGTTCTTC
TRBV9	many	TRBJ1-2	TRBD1	CASSFSNRGTVYGYTF	TGTGCCAGCAGCTTCTCCAACAGGGGAACTGTCTATGGCTACACCTTC
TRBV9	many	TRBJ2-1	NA	CASSVARDGEQFF	TGTGCCAGCAGCGTAGCTAGGGATGGTGAGCAGTTCTTC
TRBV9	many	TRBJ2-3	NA	CASSAQTSSTDTQYF	TGTGCCAGCAGCGCACAGACTTCTAGCACAGATACGCAGTATTTT
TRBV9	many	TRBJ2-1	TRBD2	CASSAPGTSYNEQFF	TGTGCCAGCAGCGCCCCCGGGACTAGCTACAATGAGCAGTTCTTC
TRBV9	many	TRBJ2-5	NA	CASSVAIQGQETQYF	TGTGCCAGCAGCGTAGCTATACAGGGTCAAGAGACCCAGTACTTC
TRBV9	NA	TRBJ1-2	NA	CASSVGQGDYGYTF	TGTGCCAGCAGCGTAGGACAAGGGGACTATGGCTACACCTTC
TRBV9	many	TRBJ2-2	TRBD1	CASSSDRGDTGELFF	TGTGCCAGCAGCTCGGACAGGGGGGACACCGGGGAGCTGTTTTTT
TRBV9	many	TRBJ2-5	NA	CASSAGPSPHQETQYF	TGTGCCAGCAGCGCGGGACCTAGCCCTCACCAAGAGACCCAGTACTTC
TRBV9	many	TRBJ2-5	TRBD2	CASSATSERETQYF	TGTGCCAGCAGCGCAACTAGCGAGCGGGAGACCCAGTACTTC
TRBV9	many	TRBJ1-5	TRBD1	CASSVGTGAQPQHF	TGTGCCAGCAGCGTAGGGACAGGGGCTCAGCCCCAGCATTTT
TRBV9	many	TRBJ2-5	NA	CASSPATGRETQYF	TGTGCCAGCAGCCCAGCCACCGGCCGAGAGACCCAGTACTTC
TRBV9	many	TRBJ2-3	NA	CASSVVLASDTQYF	TGTGCCAGCAGCGTAGTGCTAGCTTCAGATACGCAGTATTTT
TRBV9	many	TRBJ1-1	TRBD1	CASSVEDRGPTEAFF	TGTGCCAGCAGCGTGGAGGACAGGGGCCCCACTGAAGCTTTCTTT
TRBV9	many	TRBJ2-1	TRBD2	CASGTSGSHNEQFF	TGTGCCAGTGGAACTAGCGGGAGTCACAATGAGCAGTTCTTC
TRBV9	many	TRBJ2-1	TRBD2	CASSPRLAASSYNEQFF	TGTGCCAGCAGCCCCCGACTAGCGGCGAGCTCCTACAATGAGCAGTTCTTC
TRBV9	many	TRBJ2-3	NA	CASSVAGVQHTDTQYF	TGTGCCAGCAGCGTAGCTGGGGTCCAGCACACAGATACGCAGTATTTT
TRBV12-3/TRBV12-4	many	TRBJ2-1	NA	CARPRRWGGGVNEQFF	TGTGCCAGGCCTCGGAGGTGGGGGGGGGGCGTCAATGAGCAGTTCTTC
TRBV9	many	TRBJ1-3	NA	CASSPHQGPGNTIYF	TGTGCCAGCAGCCCACACCAGGGACCCGGAAACACCATATATTTT
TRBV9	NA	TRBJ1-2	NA	CASSFGQSYTF	TGTGCCAGCAGCTTCGGACAGAGCTACACCTTC
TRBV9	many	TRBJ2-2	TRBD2	CASSVVSRGGNTGELFF	TGTGCCAGCAGCGTAGTTTCACGGGGGGGTAACACCGGGGAGCTGTTTTTT